The rows below give T cell receptor beta chains drawn from one sample of a study of TIL therapy for anti-PD-1-resistant metastatic lung cancer. Assay: immunoSEQ multiplex PCR; the TCRdb copy retains only in-frame clones and omits some. The sample carries about 50,000 clones, just over 85% recorded once. Specimen: blood, collected at baseline. Source of these receptors: a person between 25 and 80 years old with non-small cell lung cancer. Each CDR3 is given with its conserved first and last residue. D genes are given only for firm matches.

v_gene	d_gene	j_gene	CDR3aa	CDR3nt
TRBV4-3	TRBD1	TRBJ1-1	CASSQDLGLHRGNTEAFF	TGCGCCAGCAGCCAAGATCTGGGGCTTCACAGGGGGAACACTGAAGCTTTCTTT
TRBV28	TRBD1	TRBJ2-3	CASSSTGIVTDTQYF	TGTGCCAGCAGCTCGACAGGGATCGTTACAGATACGCAGTATTTT
TRBV24-1	.	TRBJ2-5	CATSDSWGPGETQYF	TGTGCCACCAGTGATTCCTGGGGTCCGGGAGAGACCCAGTACTTC
TRBV7-2	.	TRBJ1-2	CASSLEASPYGYTF	TGTGCCAGCAGCTTAGAGGCCAGCCCCTATGGCTACACCTTC
TRBV7-9	.	TRBJ2-3	CASSVEGGSRFTDTQYF	TGTGCCAGCAGCGTTGAGGGCGGCAGCAGGTTCACAGATACGCAGTATTTT
TRBV29-1	TRBD2	TRBJ2-5	CSVVGTIKETQYF	TGCAGCGTTGTGGGGACTATAAAAGAGACCCAGTACTTC
TRBV9	.	TRBJ2-1	CASSPGPDNNEQFF	TGTGCCAGCAGCCCCGGGCCAGATAACAATGAGCAGTTCTTC
TRBV24-1	.	TRBJ1-3	CATSNSGNTIYF	TGTGCCACCAGTAACTCTGGAAACACCATATATTTT
TRBV6-5	TRBD1	TRBJ2-7	CATSRDRTYEQYF	TGTGCCACTTCCCGGGACAGAACCTACGAGCAGTACTTC
TRBV6-5	.	TRBJ2-7	CASKRGGEQYF	TGTGCCAGCAAAAGGGGAGGCGAGCAGTACTTC
TRBV13	.	TRBJ1-2	CASSGTENYGYTF	TGTGCCAGCAGCGGTACAGAGAACTATGGCTACACCTTC
TRBV6-6	.	TRBJ2-5	CASSPASRRETQYF	TGTGCCAGCAGTCCTGCTTCCCGGCGAGAGACCCAGTACTTC
TRBV15	.	TRBJ2-7	CATSRLRGAADGEQYF	TGTGCCACCAGCAGATTGAGGGGGGCGGCGGACGGGGAGCAGTACTTC
TRBV5-1	.	TRBJ2-3	CASSRGEDTQYF	TGCGCCAGCAGCCGGGGTGAGGATACGCAGTATTTT
TRBV24-1	.	TRBJ2-7	CATSDSQLGQSYEQYF	TGTGCCACCAGTGATTCGCAGTTGGGGCAATCCTACGAGCAGTACTTC
TRBV29-1	.	TRBJ1-3	CSVDGESSGNTIYF	TGCAGCGTTGACGGGGAAAGCTCTGGAAACACCATATATTTT
TRBV2	TRBD2	TRBJ2-1	CASRGLAGPNHNEQFF	TGTGCCAGCAGGGGACTAGCGGGGCCAAACCACAATGAGCAGTTCTTC
TRBV10-3	TRBD1	TRBJ2-3	CAISAARGQGVLDTQYF	TGTGCCATCAGTGCGGCTCGAGGACAGGGGGTTTTAGATACGCAGTATTTT
TRBV7-3	.	TRBJ2-1	CASSLIPGPDRGEQFF	TGTGCCAGCAGCTTAATCCCAGGGCCGGATAGGGGTGAGCAGTTCTTC
TRBV10-3	TRBD1	TRBJ2-7	CAISESTLGGYAYEQYF	TGTGCCATCAGTGAGTCGACGTTAGGGGGCTACGCCTACGAGCAGTACTTC
TRBV28	TRBD1	TRBJ1-2	CASSLGTANFYGYTF	TGTGCCAGCAGCTTAGGGACAGCCAATTTCTATGGCTACACCTTC
TRBV2	.	TRBJ1-6	CASRKDSRDNSPLHF	TGTGCCAGCAGGAAGGACTCTAGAGATAATTCACCCCTCCACTTT